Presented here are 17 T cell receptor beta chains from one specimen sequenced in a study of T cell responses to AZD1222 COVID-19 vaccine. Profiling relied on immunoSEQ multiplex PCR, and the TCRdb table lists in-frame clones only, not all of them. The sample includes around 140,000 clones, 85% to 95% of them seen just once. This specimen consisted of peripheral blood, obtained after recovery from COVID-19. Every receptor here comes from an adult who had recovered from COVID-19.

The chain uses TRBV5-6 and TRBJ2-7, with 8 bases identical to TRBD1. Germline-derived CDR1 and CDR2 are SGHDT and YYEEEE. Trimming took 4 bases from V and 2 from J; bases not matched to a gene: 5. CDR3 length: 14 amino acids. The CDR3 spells CASSRNRGAYEQYF. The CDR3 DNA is TGTGCCAGCAGCAGGAACAGGGGGGCCTACGAGCAGTACTTC.

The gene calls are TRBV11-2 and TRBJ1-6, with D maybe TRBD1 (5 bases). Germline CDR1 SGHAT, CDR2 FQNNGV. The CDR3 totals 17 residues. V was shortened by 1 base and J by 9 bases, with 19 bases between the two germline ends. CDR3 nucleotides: TGTGCCAGCAGCTTAGGCCCGAGAGGGTCCGGGGCTTCACCCCTCCACTTT. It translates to CASSLGPRGSGASPLHF.

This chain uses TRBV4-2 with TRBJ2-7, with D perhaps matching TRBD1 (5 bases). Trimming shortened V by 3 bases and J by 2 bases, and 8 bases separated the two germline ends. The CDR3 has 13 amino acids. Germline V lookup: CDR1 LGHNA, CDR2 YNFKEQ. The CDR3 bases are TGTGCCAGCAGCCACGGCAGGGCCTACGAGCAGTACTTC. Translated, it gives CASSHGRAYEQYF.

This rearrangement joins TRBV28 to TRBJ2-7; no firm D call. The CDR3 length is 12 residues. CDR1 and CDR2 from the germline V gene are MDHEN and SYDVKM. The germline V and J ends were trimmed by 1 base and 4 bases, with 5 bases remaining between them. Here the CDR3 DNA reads TGTGCCAGCAGTTTATTTGATTACGAGCAGTACTTC. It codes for CASSLFDYEQYF. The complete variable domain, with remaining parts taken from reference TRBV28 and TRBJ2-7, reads DVKVTQSSRYLVKRTGEKVFLECVQDMDHENMFWYRQDPGLGLRLIYFSYDVKMKEKGDIPEGYSVSREKKERFSLILESASTNQTSMYLCASSLFDYEQYFGPGTRLTVT.

CDR3 bases: TGTGCCAGCAGCCCCCAAAATACAGGGGCCGGAAGCGAAGGGAGCTACACCTTC. Translation gives CASSPQNTGAGSEGSYTF. This chain joins TRBV7-9 and TRBJ1-2; 7 positions match TRBD1. The germline CDR1 and CDR2 sequences are SEHNR and FQNEAQ (reference sequence). The V and J ends lost 5 bases and 9 bases, in that order; junction bases with no gene match: 24. This CDR3 has 18 amino acids.

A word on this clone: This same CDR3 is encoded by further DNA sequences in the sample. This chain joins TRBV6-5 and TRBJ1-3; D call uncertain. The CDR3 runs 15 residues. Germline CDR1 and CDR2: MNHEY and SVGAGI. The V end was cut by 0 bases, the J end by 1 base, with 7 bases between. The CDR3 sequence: CASSYSAGSGNTIYF. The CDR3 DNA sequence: TGTGCCAGCAGTTACTCGGCGGGGTCTGGAAACACCATATATTTT.

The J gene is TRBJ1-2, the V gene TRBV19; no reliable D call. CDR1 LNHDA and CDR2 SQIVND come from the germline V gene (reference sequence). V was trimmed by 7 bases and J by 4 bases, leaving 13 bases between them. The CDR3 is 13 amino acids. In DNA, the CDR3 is TGTGCCAGTATGGGCCACCTACTCTATGGCTACACCTTC. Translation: CASMGHLLYGYTF.

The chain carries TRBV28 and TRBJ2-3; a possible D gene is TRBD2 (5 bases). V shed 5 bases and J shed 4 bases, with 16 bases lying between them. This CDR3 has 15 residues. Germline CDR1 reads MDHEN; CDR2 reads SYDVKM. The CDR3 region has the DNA TGTGCCAGCAGTAACCGGGAAGGTTTTTCAGATACGCAGTATTTT. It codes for CASSNREGFSDTQYF.

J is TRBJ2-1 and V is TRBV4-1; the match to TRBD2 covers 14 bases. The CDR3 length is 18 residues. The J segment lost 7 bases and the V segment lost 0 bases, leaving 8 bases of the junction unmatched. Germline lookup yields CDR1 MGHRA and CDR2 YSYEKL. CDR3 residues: CASSQDLVTSGRVNEQFF. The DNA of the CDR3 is TGCGCCAGCAGCCAAGATCTGGTGACTAGCGGGAGGGTAAATGAGCAGTTCTTC.

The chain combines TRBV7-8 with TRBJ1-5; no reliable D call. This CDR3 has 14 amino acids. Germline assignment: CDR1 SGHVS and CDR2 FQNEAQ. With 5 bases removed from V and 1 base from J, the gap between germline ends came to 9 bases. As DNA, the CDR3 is TGTGCCAGCAGCCCGGACGGGAGCAATCAGCCCCAGCATTTT. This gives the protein CASSPDGSNQPQHF.

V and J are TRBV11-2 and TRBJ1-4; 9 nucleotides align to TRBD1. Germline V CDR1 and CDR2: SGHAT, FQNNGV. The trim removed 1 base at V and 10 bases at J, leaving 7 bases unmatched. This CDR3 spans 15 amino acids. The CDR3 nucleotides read TGTGCCAGCAGCTTAGGGACAGGGGTGTATGGAAAACTGTTTTTT. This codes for CASSLGTGVYGKLFF.

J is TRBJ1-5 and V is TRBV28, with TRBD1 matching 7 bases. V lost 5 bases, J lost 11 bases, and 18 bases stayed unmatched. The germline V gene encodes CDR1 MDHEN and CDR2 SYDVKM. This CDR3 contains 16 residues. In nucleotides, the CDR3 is TGTGCCAGCAGTCCATATGGGTCGAACAGGGGCAGGTCCCAGCATTTT. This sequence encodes CASSPYGSNRGRSQHF.

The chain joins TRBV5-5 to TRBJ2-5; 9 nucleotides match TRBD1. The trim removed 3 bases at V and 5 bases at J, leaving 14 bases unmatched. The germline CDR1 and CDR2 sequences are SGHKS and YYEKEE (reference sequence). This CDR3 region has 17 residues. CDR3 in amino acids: CASSYSQWDREGETQYF. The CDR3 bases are TGTGCCAGCAGCTACTCTCAATGGGACAGGGAGGGCGAGACCCAGTACTTC.

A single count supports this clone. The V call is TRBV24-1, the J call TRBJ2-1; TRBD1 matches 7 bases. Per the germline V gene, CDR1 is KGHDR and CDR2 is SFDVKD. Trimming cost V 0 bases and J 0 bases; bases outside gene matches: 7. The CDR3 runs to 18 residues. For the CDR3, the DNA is TGTGCCACCAGTGATTTGGCCGGGACAGAGAGCTCCTACAATGAGCAGTTCTTC. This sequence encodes CATSDLAGTESSYNEQFF.

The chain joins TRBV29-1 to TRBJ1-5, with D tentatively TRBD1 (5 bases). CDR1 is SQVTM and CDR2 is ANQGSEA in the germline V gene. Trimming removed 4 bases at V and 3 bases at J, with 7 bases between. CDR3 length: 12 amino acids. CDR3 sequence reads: CSVGDHNQPQHF. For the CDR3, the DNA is TGCAGCGTTGGGGACCACAATCAGCCCCAGCATTTT.

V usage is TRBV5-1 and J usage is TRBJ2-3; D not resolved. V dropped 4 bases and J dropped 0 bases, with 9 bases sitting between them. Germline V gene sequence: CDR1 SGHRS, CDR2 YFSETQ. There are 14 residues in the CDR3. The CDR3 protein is CASSPFTSTDTQYF. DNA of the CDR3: TGCGCCAGCAGCCCGTTCACTAGCACAGATACGCAGTATTTT.

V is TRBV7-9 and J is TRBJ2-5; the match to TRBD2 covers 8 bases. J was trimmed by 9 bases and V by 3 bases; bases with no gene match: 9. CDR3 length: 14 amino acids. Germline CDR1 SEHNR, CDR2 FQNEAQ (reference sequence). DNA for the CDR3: TGTGCCAGCAGCTTCGCCCGGGAGGGGGGGGCCCAGTACTTC. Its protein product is CASSFAREGGAQYF.